This T cell receptor (beta chain) is from a study of vaccination and CD4 T cells after COVID-19. For the study at large: Convalescent patients, SARS-CoV-2 positive by nasal swab PCR, comprised about nine mild cases and one severe case. Investigators drew the post-COVID samples a median about 98 days after diagnosis, with a range of 35 to 161.

From germline, CDR1 is LNHNV and CDR2 YYDKDF (reference sequence). CDR3 length: 21 amino acids. V was clipped by 0 bases and J by 2 bases; unmatched bases: 14. Remarks on this clonotype: Antigen specificity is unknown.

Sequencing of the DNA from cultured CD4+ T cells was carried out with the Oncomine TCR Beta short-read assay. Extraction of genomic DNA was performed on cultured CD4+ T cells. MiXCR was run by TCRdb on the PCR reads, yielding one entry per CDR3 protein. The data show more than 20,000 distinct CDR3 sequences, around 45% seen once. Indicated treatment: roughly ten-day PBMC culture with coronavirus spike peptide pools or control peptides (ViraFEST assay). This TCR was recovered from a human donor who had recovered from COVID-19. Sequenced: CD4+ T cells from blood, cultured in vitro. The chain employs TRBV15 and TRBJ2-4, with 12 bases lining up with TRBD2. CDR3 coding DNA: TGTGCCACCAGCAGAGATCCCGGACTAGCGGGAAATGTCGCATCCAAAAACATTCAGTACTTC. Its translation is CATSRDPGLAGNVASKNIQYF.